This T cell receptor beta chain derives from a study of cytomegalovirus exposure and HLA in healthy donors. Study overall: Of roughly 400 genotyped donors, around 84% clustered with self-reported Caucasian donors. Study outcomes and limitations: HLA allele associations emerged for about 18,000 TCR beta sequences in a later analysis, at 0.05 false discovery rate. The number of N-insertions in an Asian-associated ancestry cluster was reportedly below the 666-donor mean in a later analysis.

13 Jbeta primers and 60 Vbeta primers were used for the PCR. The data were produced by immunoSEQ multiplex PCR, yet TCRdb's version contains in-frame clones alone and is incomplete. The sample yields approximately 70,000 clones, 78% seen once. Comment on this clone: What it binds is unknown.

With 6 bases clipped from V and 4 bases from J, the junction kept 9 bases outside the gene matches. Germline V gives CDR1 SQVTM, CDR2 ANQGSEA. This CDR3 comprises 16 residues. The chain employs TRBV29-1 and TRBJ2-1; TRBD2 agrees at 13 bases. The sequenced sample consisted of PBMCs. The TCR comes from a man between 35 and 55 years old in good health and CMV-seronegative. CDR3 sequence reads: CSVNTGTSGTYNEQFF. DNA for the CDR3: TGCAGCGTCAACACCGGGACTAGCGGGACTTACAATGAGCAGTTCTTC.